This passage covers 2 T cell receptor beta chains from one sample sequenced in a study of blood T cell repertoires in COVID-19. Libraries were prepared by immunoSEQ multiplex PCR; TCRdb keeps only in-frame clonotypes and omits some of them. This repertoire shows about 100,000 clones, about 85% found once; its top ten account for around 2%. The sample was peripheral blood. These receptor sequences come from a man over 45 with active COVID-19.

This rearrangement joins TRBV6-4 to TRBJ2-6, with TRBD2 identical over 12 bases. The CDR3 contains 16 residues. Germline lookup yields CDR1 MRHNA and CDR2 SNTAGT. V lost 5 bases to trimming and J lost 4 bases; unmatched junction nucleotides: 3. CDR3 region: CASSSGLAGGANVLTF. CDR3 sequence (DNA): TGTGCCAGCAGTTCGGGACTAGCGGGCGGGGCCAACGTCCTGACTTTC.

The chain combines TRBV7-9 with TRBJ1-4, with D unresolved. The germline gives CDR1 SEHNR, CDR2 FQNEAQ (reference sequence). V lost 3 bases, J lost 8 bases, and 7 bases lay in between. The CDR3 extends over 12 amino acids. The CDR3 here is CASSFGGEKLFF. Here the CDR3 DNA reads TGTGCCAGCAGCTTTGGAGGGGAAAAACTGTTTTTT.